A selection of T cell receptor beta chains follows, all from one sample in a study of cytomegalovirus exposure and HLA in healthy donors. TCRdb's table, derived via immunoSEQ multiplex PCR, lists solely in-frame clones and lacks some. This sample has roughly 150,000 clones, with more than 60% found just once. Sequencing input: PBMCs. The receptors come from a man aged 18 to 29 in good health and CMV-seropositive. Both conserved end residues are part of each CDR3. The D gene is left open where the match is weak. Clone sizes are given selectively: once, few, many, or a class where the clone is expanded.

size: -
V: TRBV10-1
J: TRBJ2-3
D: TRBD2
CDR3: CASSAVPAGETDTQYF
DNA: TGCGCCAGCAGTGCTGTCCCCGCGGGAGAAACAGATACGCAGTATTTT

size: -
V: TRBV11-2
J: TRBJ1-5
D: TRBD1
CDR3: CASSLGQHSNQPQHF
DNA: TGTGCCAGCAGCTTGGGACAGCATAGCAATCAGCCCCAGCATTTT

size: -
V: TRBV27
J: TRBJ1-5
D: -
CDR3: CASSLSYINQPQHF
DNA: TGTGCCAGCAGTTTATCCTATATCAATCAGCCCCAGCATTTT

size: -
V: TRBV5-1
J: TRBJ2-3
D: -
CDR3: CASCGQGIDTQYF
DNA: TGCGCCAGCTGTGGGCAGGGTATAGATACGCAGTATTTT

size: -
V: TRBV10-3
J: TRBJ1-1
D: TRBD1
CDR3: CAINDLRQGRNTEAFF
DNA: TGTGCCATCAACGACTTAAGACAGGGCAGGAACACTGAAGCTTTCTTT

size: -
V: TRBV7-2
J: TRBJ2-2
D: -
CDR3: CASSPGQRNTGELFF
DNA: TGTGCCAGCAGCCCTGGACAGAGGAACACCGGGGAGCTGTTTTTT

size: -
V: TRBV28
J: TRBJ1-1
D: -
CDR3: CASSFYRVEAFF
DNA: TGTGCCAGCAGTTTCTACAGGGTTGAAGCTTTCTTT

size: few
V: TRBV5-1
J: TRBJ2-7
D: -
CDR3: CASRGGIYEQYF
DNA: TGCGCCAGCAGGGGAGGAATCTACGAGCAGTACTTC

size: -
V: TRBV4-1
J: TRBJ2-5
D: -
CDR3: CASSQWRGETQYF
DNA: TGCGCCAGCAGCCAGTGGCGGGGAGAGACCCAGTACTTC

size: few
V: TRBV10-2
J: TRBJ2-7
D: TRBD1
CDR3: CASSEGYTGTGGLEQYF
DNA: TGCGCCAGCAGTGAGGGCTATACCGGGACAGGGGGCCTCGAGCAGTACTTC

size: -
V: TRBV7-9
J: TRBJ1-1
D: -
CDR3: CASSERGQSAEAFF
DNA: TGTGCCAGCAGCGAGCGGGGTCAGTCGGCCGAAGCTTTCTTT

size: -
V: TRBV7-6
J: TRBJ2-3
D: -
CDR3: CASSLDPGDTQYF
DNA: TGTGCCAGCAGCTTAGACCCCGGAGATACGCAGTATTTT

size: -
V: TRBV6-5
J: TRBJ2-7
D: TRBD1
CDR3: CASSYGTGRDEQYF
DNA: TGTGCCAGCAGTTACGGGACAGGGCGCGACGAGCAGTACTTC

size: -
V: TRBV18
J: TRBJ2-7
D: -
CDR3: CASSPGTGFCEQYF
DNA: TGTGCCAGCTCACCAGGAACAGGGTTCTGCGAGCAGTACTTC

size: -
V: TRBV2
J: TRBJ1-1
D: -
CDR3: CASSEGGVNTEAFF
DNA: TGTGCCAGCAGTGAAGGGGGGGTGAACACTGAAGCTTTCTTT

size: -
V: TRBV19
J: TRBJ2-1
D: -
CDR3: CASSIQALARGEQFF
DNA: TGTGCCAGTAGTATTCAAGCCCTTGCACGGGGTGAGCAGTTCTTC

size: -
V: TRBV18
J: TRBJ2-3
D: -
CDR3: CASSPRWTTSTDTQYF
DNA: TGTGCCAGCTCACCAAGATGGACAACCTCTACAGATACGCAGTATTTT

size: -
V: TRBV11-2
J: TRBJ2-7
D: TRBD2
CDR3: CASSLAGTSGYEQYF
DNA: TGTGCCAGCAGCTTGGCCGGGACTAGCGGGTACGAGCAGTACTTC

size: -
V: TRBV29-1
J: TRBJ1-5
D: -
CDR3: CSVEEAGGPQHF
DNA: TGCAGCGTTGAAGAGGCCGGCGGGCCCCAGCATTTT

size: -
V: TRBV2
J: TRBJ2-1
D: TRBD2
CDR3: CASSGGLAGNEQFF
DNA: TGTGCCAGCAGTGGGGGGCTAGCGGGCAATGAGCAGTTCTTC

size: -
V: TRBV6-6
J: TRBJ2-1
D: TRBD2
CDR3: CASNVAGGNNEQFF
DNA: TGTGCCAGCAACGTAGCGGGAGGGAACAATGAGCAGTTCTTC

size: -
V: TRBV5-1
J: TRBJ2-7
D: TRBD2
CDR3: CASSLGGTSGYEQYF
DNA: TGCGCCAGCAGCTTGGGAGGGACTAGCGGTTACGAGCAGTACTTC

size: -
V: TRBV28
J: TRBJ1-5
D: -
CDR3: CASSLRAGEGNQPQHF
DNA: TGTGCCAGCAGTTTACGGGCGGGGGAGGGCAATCAGCCCCAGCATTTT

size: -
V: TRBV5-1
J: TRBJ2-3
D: TRBD2
CDR3: CASSGRATDTQYF
DNA: TGCGCCAGCAGCGGGAGGGCTACAGATACGCAGTATTTT

size: -
V: TRBV5-4
J: TRBJ2-7
D: TRBD1
CDR3: CASSLVGTGVGYEQYF
DNA: TGTGCCAGCAGCTTGGTCGGGACAGGGGTTGGGTACGAGCAGTACTTC

size: -
V: TRBV29-1
J: TRBJ2-6
D: TRBD2
CDR3: CSVETFGLAGAGANVLTF
DNA: TGCAGCGTTGAAACTTTTGGACTAGCGGGAGCTGGGGCCAACGTCCTGACTTTC

size: -
V: TRBV4-1
J: TRBJ2-2
D: -
CDR3: CASSQDLSEWRGGSGELFF
DNA: TGCGCCAGCAGCCAAGATCTAAGCGAGTGGAGGGGTGGGTCCGGGGAGCTGTTTTTT

size: -
V: TRBV28
J: TRBJ1-2
D: TRBD1
CDR3: CASSQGTGGTGGYTF
DNA: TGTGCCAGCAGTCAAGGGACAGGGGGCACGGGCGGCTACACCTTC

size: -
V: TRBV28
J: TRBJ2-7
D: -
CDR3: CASRTSGALLREQYF
DNA: TGTGCCAGCAGAACGTCAGGGGCCCTCCTTCGCGAGCAGTACTTC

size: -
V: TRBV30
J: TRBJ2-7
D: TRBD1
CDR3: CAWSLGTGGYEQYF
DNA: TGTGCCTGGAGCCTCGGGACAGGGGGCTACGAGCAGTACTTC

size: -
V: TRBV7-6
J: TRBJ2-1
D: TRBD1
CDR3: CASSYGDRGPNEQFF
DNA: TGTGCCAGCTCCTACGGAGACAGGGGGCCGAATGAGCAGTTCTTC

size: few
V: TRBV28
J: TRBJ2-1
D: TRBD2
CDR3: CASSPRAGEYNEQFF
DNA: TGTGCCAGCAGTCCCCGGGCGGGAGAGTATAATGAGCAGTTCTTC

size: -
V: TRBV27
J: TRBJ2-7
D: TRBD2
CDR3: CASSSSAGGPTYEQYF
DNA: TGTGCCAGCAGTTCTTCAGCGGGAGGGCCGACCTACGAGCAGTACTTC

size: few
V: TRBV9
J: TRBJ2-1
D: -
CDR3: CASSLHQGEQFF
DNA: TGTGCCAGCAGCCTCCATCAGGGTGAGCAGTTCTTC

size: -
V: TRBV11-3
J: TRBJ2-1
D: TRBD2
CDR3: CASSLGGRANNEQFF
DNA: TGTGCCAGCAGCTTAGGCGGGAGAGCCAACAATGAGCAGTTCTTC

size: -
V: TRBV28
J: TRBJ1-3
D: TRBD1
CDR3: CASSLIGGTGAGNTIYF
DNA: TGTGCCAGCAGTTTAATTGGGGGGACAGGGGCCGGGAACACCATATATTTT

size: -
V: TRBV7-7
J: TRBJ2-3
D: -
CDR3: CASSLYAGQDTQYF
DNA: TGTGCCAGCAGCCTATATGCAGGGCAAGATACGCAGTATTTT

size: -
V: TRBV2
J: TRBJ1-1
D: -
CDR3: CASRMGHEAFF
DNA: TGTGCCAGCAGAATGGGGCATGAAGCTTTCTTT

size: -
V: TRBV5-1
J: TRBJ1-1
D: -
CDR3: CASSLGGLYTEAFF
DNA: TGCGCCAGCAGCTTGGGCGGCTTGTACACTGAAGCTTTCTTT

size: -
V: TRBV30
J: TRBJ2-1
D: -
CDR3: CAWSREQGDYNEQFF
DNA: TGTGCCTGGAGTCGGGAACAGGGAGACTACAATGAGCAGTTCTTC

size: -
V: TRBV7-9
J: TRBJ1-3
D: -
CDR3: CASPTYLTGTSGNTIYF
DNA: TGTGCCAGCCCCACCTACCTGACCGGGACATCTGGAAACACCATATATTTT

size: -
V: TRBV11-2
J: TRBJ1-1
D: -
CDR3: CASSFSRNTEAFF
DNA: TGTGCCAGCAGCTTCAGTCGGAACACTGAAGCTTTCTTT

size: -
V: TRBV6-1
J: TRBJ2-2
D: TRBD1
CDR3: CASSRRTGAGELFF
DNA: TGTGCCAGCAGCCGACGAACAGGGGCCGGGGAGCTGTTTTTT

size: -
V: TRBV5-4
J: TRBJ2-3
D: TRBD2
CDR3: CASSLELAGGGDTQYF
DNA: TGTGCCAGCAGCTTGGAACTAGCGGGAGGGGGAGATACGCAGTATTTT

size: -
V: TRBV7-2
J: TRBJ2-1
D: TRBD2
CDR3: CASSLRLAGGGEQFF
DNA: TGTGCCAGCAGCTTACGGCTAGCGGGAGGGGGTGAGCAGTTCTTC

size: -
V: TRBV27
J: TRBJ2-3
D: -
CDR3: CASARGDTQYF
DNA: TGTGCCAGCGCCCGAGGTGATACGCAGTATTTT

size: -
V: TRBV2
J: TRBJ1-1
D: TRBD1
CDR3: CASSAGNRGLWNTEAFF
DNA: TGTGCCAGCAGTGCGGGTAACAGGGGGCTATGGAACACTGAAGCTTTCTTT

size: few
V: TRBV28
J: TRBJ2-3
D: TRBD2
CDR3: CASSLVSGGKRTSEQPSTDTQYF
DNA: TGTGCCAGCAGTTTAGTGTCTGGGGGGAAACGGACTAGCGAACAACCTAGCACAGATACGCAGTATTTT

size: -
V: TRBV7-8
J: TRBJ2-7
D: -
CDR3: CASSTLTTIMRIEQYF
DNA: TGTGCCAGCAGTACTCTTACTACAATTATGCGGATCGAGCAGTACTTC

size: -
V: TRBV2
J: TRBJ2-1
D: -
CDR3: CASTESGLSYNEQFF
DNA: TGTGCCAGCACCGAGTCGGGACTGTCCTACAATGAGCAGTTCTTC

size: few
V: TRBV25-1
J: TRBJ2-7
D: TRBD2
CDR3: CASTRLAEIYEQYF
DNA: TGTGCCAGCACCAGACTAGCGGAGATCTACGAGCAGTACTTC

size: few
V: TRBV1
J: TRBJ2-7
D: -
CDR3: CTSSQSYRAFSYEQYF
DNA: TGCACCAGCAGCCAATCCTATCGCGCCTTCTCCTACGAGCAGTACTTC

size: -
V: TRBV18
J: TRBJ2-1
D: -
CDR3: CASSPANTEQFF
DNA: TGTGCCAGCTCACCGGCAAACACTGAGCAGTTCTTC

size: few
V: TRBV11-2
J: TRBJ2-7
D: TRBD1
CDR3: CASAPEQGSYEQYF
DNA: TGTGCCAGCGCGCCGGAACAGGGGTCTTACGAGCAGTACTTC

size: -
V: TRBV28
J: TRBJ2-3
D: -
CDR3: CASSSSGTPSTDTQYF
DNA: TGTGCCAGCAGTTCCTCCGGGACACCCAGCACAGATACGCAGTATTTT

size: -
V: TRBV29-1
J: TRBJ2-7
D: -
CDR3: CSAVHGDTCKQYF
DNA: TGCAGCGCCGTGCATGGGGACACGTGTAAGCAGTACTTC

size: -
V: TRBV18
J: TRBJ2-2
D: TRBD2
CDR3: CASSPPTSGRSNTGELFF
DNA: TGTGCCAGCTCACCACCTACTAGCGGGAGGTCGAACACCGGGGAGCTGTTTTTT

size: -
V: TRBV7-6
J: TRBJ2-5
D: TRBD2
CDR3: CASSLAGGPGETQYF
DNA: TGTGCCAGCAGCTTAGCGGGAGGGCCGGGAGAGACCCAGTACTTC

size: -
V: TRBV18
J: TRBJ1-1
D: -
CDR3: CASSPGRASTEAFF
DNA: TGTGCCAGCTCACCAGGGAGGGCGAGCACTGAAGCTTTCTTT

size: once
V: TRBV5-8
J: TRBJ1-5
D: -
CDR3: CASSVPGAAGQPQHF
DNA: TGTGCCAGCAGCGTCCCAGGGGCGGCGGGTCAGCCCCAGCATTTT